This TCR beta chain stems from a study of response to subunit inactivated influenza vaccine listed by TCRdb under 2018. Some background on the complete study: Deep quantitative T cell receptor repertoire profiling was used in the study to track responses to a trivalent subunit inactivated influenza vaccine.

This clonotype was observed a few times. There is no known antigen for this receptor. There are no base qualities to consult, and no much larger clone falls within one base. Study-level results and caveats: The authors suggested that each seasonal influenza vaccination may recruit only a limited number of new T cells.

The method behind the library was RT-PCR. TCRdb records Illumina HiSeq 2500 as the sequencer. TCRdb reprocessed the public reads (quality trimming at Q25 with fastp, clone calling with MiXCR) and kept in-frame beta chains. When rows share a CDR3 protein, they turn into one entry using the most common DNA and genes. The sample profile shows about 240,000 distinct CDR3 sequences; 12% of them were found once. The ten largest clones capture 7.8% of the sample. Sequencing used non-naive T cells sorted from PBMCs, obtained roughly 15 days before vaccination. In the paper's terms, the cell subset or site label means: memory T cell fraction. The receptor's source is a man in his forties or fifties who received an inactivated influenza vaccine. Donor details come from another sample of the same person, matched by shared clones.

The nucleotide sequence reads TGTGCCAGCACCCCCGTCGGGAGTTACAATGAGCAGTTCTTC. This translates into CASTPVGSYNEQFF. Recombination linked TRBV5-6 to TRBJ2-1; TRBD2 could be the D gene, as 6 bases match. V sheds 6 bases and J sheds 4 bases, leaving 14 bases between their ends. CDR1 and CDR2 were assigned from the germline V gene as SGHDT and YYEEEE. Spanning cysteine to phenylalanine, the CDR3 consists of 14 amino acids. Left in the record is the CDR3 DNA by itself, 42 bases read in frame from the first base. The reference TRBV5-6 and TRBJ2-1 proteins fill in what lies around the CDR3, so the full variable domain reads DAGVTQSPTHLIKTRGQQVTLRCSPKSGHDTVSWYQQALGQGPQFIFQYYEEEERQRGNFPDRFSGHQFPNYSSELNVNALLLGDSALYLCASTPVGSYNEQFFGPGTRLTVL.